The 16 T cell receptor beta chains below all came from one sample that was sequenced in a study of blood T cell repertoires in COVID-19. Measured with immunoSEQ multiplex PCR; TCRdb has only the in-frame clones, and not every one. The sample holds nearly 65,000 clones; about 81% are singletons and the top ten take 10% to 15%. Sequenced input: peripheral blood. All receptors come from a human donor in a cohort sampled during active COVID-19.

The CDR3 region has the DNA TGTGCCAGCAGCCCCCGAGGAGCGGGGGGCCTTGGAGAGACCCAGTACTTC. Translated: CASSPRGAGGLGETQYF. V is TRBV9 and J is TRBJ2-5; TRBD2 aligns across 9 bases. CDR3 size: 17 residues. The germline V gene encodes CDR1 SGDLS and CDR2 YYNGEE. Germline trimming cut 4 bases from V and 4 bases from J; bases unmatched to any gene: 14.

The gene calls are TRBV7-2 and TRBJ1-5; D is unclear. This CDR3 region has 16 residues. Germline V CDR1 and CDR2: SGHTA, FQGNSA. V lost 4 bases and J 7 bases, leaving 20 bases between the germline ends. The CDR3 reads CASSSLSGTVTQPQHF. As DNA, the CDR3 is TGTGCCAGCAGCTCGCTGTCCGGCACAGTAACGCAGCCCCAGCATTTT.

The chain recombines TRBV13 with TRBJ2-4, with 8 bases identical to TRBD1. J gave up 8 bases and V 4 bases, and 4 bases lay outside the gene matches. The CDR3 is 13 amino acids. Looked up from germline, CDR1 is PRHDT and CDR2 is FYEKMQ (reference sequence). CDR3 protein: CASSSTDRDIQYF. In DNA, the CDR3 is TGTGCCAGCAGCTCGACGGACAGGGACATTCAGTACTTC.

V and J are TRBV11-3 and TRBJ2-5; TRBD2 agrees at 10 bases. Germline trimming cut 0 bases from V and 2 bases from J; bases unmatched to any gene: 9. Germline CDR1 reads SGHNT; CDR2 reads YENEEA. This CDR3 region has 18 residues. The DNA of the CDR3 is TGTGCCAGCAGCTTAGATCAGAAGGCTAGCGGGAGTCAAGAGACCCAGTACTTC. Protein sequence: CASSLDQKASGSQETQYF.

The chain combines TRBV20-1 with TRBJ2-7; D ambiguous. V was cut by 3 bases and J by 3 bases, with 6 bases left in between. Germline CDR1 reads DFQATT; CDR2 reads SNEGSKA (reference sequence). The CDR3 consists of 11 residues. CDR3 in DNA: TGCAGTGCTAGGTCGGGCTACGAGCAGTACTTC. Its translation is CSARSGYEQYF.

V usage is TRBV9 and J usage is TRBJ1-2, with TRBD1 as a possible D gene (6 bases). Germline values: CDR1 SGDLS, CDR2 YYNGEE. The ends were cut back, 0 bases at V and 0 bases at J, with 15 bases in the middle. CDR3 size: 17 residues. The chain's CDR3 is CASSVAVGALTNYGYTF. DNA for the CDR3: TGTGCCAGCAGCGTAGCGGTGGGGGCACTCACTAACTATGGCTACACCTTC.

The V and J genes are TRBV9 and TRBJ1-1; D is unclear. The germline V gene has CDR1 SGDLS and CDR2 YYNGEE. The CDR3 loop spans 15 amino acids. V lost 3 bases to trimming and J lost 1 base, with 13 bases between them. The CDR3 sequence is CASSALPPENTEAFF. CDR3 nucleotide sequence: TGTGCCAGCAGCGCGCTCCCCCCAGAGAACACTGAAGCTTTCTTT.

The chain has TRBV5-1 and TRBJ2-3, with 8 bases that match TRBD2. The CDR3 loop spans 15 amino acids. V was pared by 3 bases and J by 2 bases, with 5 bases of the junction left unmatched. Germline V lookup: CDR1 SGHRS, CDR2 YFSETQ. As DNA, the CDR3 is TGCGCCAGCAGCTGGAGCGGGAGTAACACAGATACGCAGTATTTT. This translates into CASSWSGSNTDTQYF. The entire variable domain, with the rest obtained from reference TRBV5-1 and TRBJ2-3, is as follows: KAGVTQTPRYLIKTRGQQVTLSCSPISGHRSVSWYQQTPGQGLQFLFEYFSETQRNKGNFPGRFSGRQFSNSRSEMNVSTLELGDSALYLCASSWSGSNTDTQYFGPGTRLTVL.

V usage is TRBV19 and J usage is TRBJ1-3; TRBD1 matches 8 bases. The CDR3 runs to 15 residues. The V gene end was trimmed by 6 bases and the J gene end by 9 bases; junction bases not matched to a gene: 13. Germline values: CDR1 LNHDA, CDR2 SQIVND (reference sequence). For the CDR3, the DNA is TGTGCCAGTAGCCGCCCCGGACAGGGATGGGCCACCATATATTTT. This gives the protein CASSRPGQGWATIYF.

The rearrangement uses TRBV10-1 and TRBJ2-7, with D tentatively TRBD2 (5 bases). The CDR3 sequence is 14 residues long. The germline gives CDR1 WNHNN, CDR2 SYGVQD (reference sequence). Trimming cost V 0 bases and J 4 bases, with 10 bases left between them. CDR3 amino acids: CASSESWTLYEQYF. CDR3 DNA sequence: TGCGCCAGCAGTGAGTCATGGACTTTATACGAGCAGTACTTC.

The V call is TRBV7-9, the J call TRBJ2-7, with a weak D call TRBD2 (6 bases). The CDR3 is made up of 16 amino acids. Germline loops: CDR1 SEHNR, CDR2 FQNEAQ (reference sequence). V lost 1 base and J lost 2, with 15 bases in between. The CDR3 sequence is CASSLGLVGGTYEQYF. As DNA, the CDR3 is TGTGCCAGCAGCTTAGGCCTAGTGGGAGGTACCTACGAGCAGTACTTC. The full variable domain, completed using reference TRBV7-9 and TRBJ2-7, is DTGVSQNPRHKITKRGQNVTFRCDPISEHNRLYWYRQTLGQGPEFLTYFQNEAQLEKSRLLSDRFSAERPKGSFSTLEIQRTEQGDSAMYLCASSLGLVGGTYEQYFGPGTRLTVT.

This clone is labeled as large (0.1 to 1%). The rearrangement links TRBV28 to TRBJ2-7, with 10 bases fitting TRBD1. Germline assignment: CDR1 MDHEN and CDR2 SYDVKM. This CDR3 comprises 14 residues. Unmatched junction bases numbered 8, after V lost 7 bases and J lost 5 bases. DNA for the CDR3: TGTGCCAGCACCCCGGACAGGGGGTGGGACGAGCAGTACTTC. It is translated as CASTPDRGWDEQYF.

The chain employs TRBV5-1 and TRBJ2-7; 8 bases are shared with TRBD1. The germline gives CDR1 SGHRS, CDR2 YFSETQ. The CDR3 covers 15 residues. Losses at the gene ends were 6 bases for V and 5 bases for J; bases not matched to a gene: 13. The CDR3 loop is CASKYSTGAFDEQYF. The CDR3 DNA sequence: TGCGCCAGCAAATATTCGACAGGGGCGTTCGACGAGCAGTACTTC.

This rearrangement joins TRBV18 to TRBJ1-1; no definite D call. CDR1 is KGHSH, CDR2 LQKENI, per germline. The CDR3 runs 14 residues. V lost 2 bases and J 1 base, leaving 8 bases between the germline ends. For the CDR3, the DNA is TGTGCCAGCTCACCAGCTGGGAGGAACACTGAAGCTTTCTTT. Its translation is CASSPAGRNTEAFF.

The chain uses TRBV6-2 or TRBV6-3 and TRBJ2-7, with 9 bases identical to TRBD2. The germline gives CDR1 MNHEY, CDR2 SVGEGT. The CDR3 spans 14 residues. Losses at the gene ends were 6 bases for V and 4 bases for J; bases not matched to a gene: 7. The CDR3 region is CASSFGLAWYEQYF. The DNA of the CDR3 is TGTGCCAGCAGCTTCGGACTAGCGTGGTACGAGCAGTACTTC.

The CDR3 loop reads CASSSSGSGSGELFF. The CDR3 DNA reads as TGTGCCAGCAGCTCTAGCGGGAGTGGGTCCGGGGAGCTGTTTTTT. The genes are TRBV7-7 and TRBJ2-2; TRBD2 matches at 10 bases. Unmatched junction bases numbered 5, after V lost 4 bases and J lost 6 bases. Germline-derived CDR1 and CDR2 are SSHAT and FNYEAQ (reference sequence). The CDR3 runs to 15 residues. The variable domain in full, completed from reference TRBV7-7 and TRBJ2-2, reads GAGVSQSPRYKVTKRGQDVTLRCDPISSHATLYWYQQALGQGPEFLTYFNYEAQPDKSGLPSDRFSAERPEGSISTLTIQRTEQRDSAMYRCASSSSGSGSGELFFGEGSRLTVL.